The entry that follows covers one T cell receptor (beta chain) sequence. Antigen: not known. Sequenced by immunoSEQ multiplex PCR; TCRdb stores in-frame clones only, minus some. The sample holds approximately 59,000 clones, 80% to 90% seen once. Germline assignment: CDR1 LGHNA and CDR2 YSLEER. J was trimmed by 3 bases and V by 1 base; bases with no gene match: 8. The CDR3 runs 18 residues. The data originate from a study of OX40 agonist ivuxolimab in advanced cancers. Study-level information: Participants could have had prior anti-PD-1, anti-PD-L1 or anti-CTLA-4 therapy, and less than 45% had some. General study results and limits: Clonal expansion from baseline to week 6 occurred in both CD4+ and CD8+ T cells. Normalized T-cell clonal expansion was also low in some nonresponders.

The TCR was taken from an adult with an advanced solid tumor such as melanoma, head and neck, liver or kidney cancer. The sequencing here drew on CD4+ or CD8+ T cells sorted from blood, taken in a trial of the OX40 agonist ivuxolimab. The gene calls are TRBV4-3 and TRBJ2-4, with TRBD2 identical over 11 bases. The CDR3, as DNA: TGCGCCAGCAGCCAAGGGGGTAGCGGGAGGGCCGGCAAAAACATTCAGTACTTC. This codes for CASSQGGSGRAGKNIQYF.